These T cell receptor beta chains were read from a single sample in a study of regulatory T cells in long-lasting Graves disease. TCRdb reprocessed the multiplex PCR reads with MiXCR, giving one entry per CDR3 protein. The sample has about 620,000 distinct CDR3 sequences; roughly 15% are singletons. These records were also assigned to another study, of T cells in Graves' hyperthyroidism and ophthalmopathy.

The sequencing here drew on peripheral blood mononuclear cells (PBMCs), taken at new diagnosis, from a patient treated with antithyroid drugs. These receptors were taken from a young woman with Graves disease. CDR3s include the opening cysteine and the closing phenylalanine or tryptophan. Each record gives: V gene, CDR3 length, J gene, D gene, clone size, CDR3 DNA, CDR3 protein. D genes are given only for firm matches. A clone size is listed for some rows: how often the clone was seen (once, few, many), or a class if it is expanded.

TRBV12-3/TRBV12-4	14	TRBJ2-7	-	many	TGTGCCAGCAGTTTCGCTAATGAGTTCTACGAGCAGTACTTC	CASSFANEFYEQYF
TRBV11-3	13	TRBJ1-1	-	many	TGTGCCAGCAGCTTACAGGCGAACACTGAAGCTTTCTTT	CASSLQANTEAFF
TRBV2	14	TRBJ2-1	-	many	TGTGCCAGCCGTACTAGCCTAGCCTACAATGAGCAGTTCTTC	CASRTSLAYNEQFF
TRBV5-1	13	TRBJ1-6	-	-	TGCGCCCTGGCAGGGGTATGGAATTCACCCCTCCACTTT	CALAGVWNSPLHF
TRBV10-2	12	TRBJ1-1	-	many	TGCGCCAGCAGTGAGTGGAGGGCTGAAGCTTTCTTT	CASSEWRAEAFF
TRBV7-2	15	TRBJ1-6	TRBD1	few	TGTGCCAGCAGCTTCGACAGGGGGCCTAATTCACCCCTCCACTTT	CASSFDRGPNSPLHF
TRBV2	15	TRBJ1-1	-	-	TGTGCCAGCAGTGAATCTGGGGGGCTACGGACCGAGGCTTTCTTT	CASSESGGLRTEAFF
TRBV12-3/TRBV12-4	17	TRBJ2-2	-	few	TGTGCCAGCAGTTTGGGTTTGAGGGAGAAGGACACCGGGGAGCTGTTTTTT	CASSLGLREKDTGELFF
TRBV28	13	TRBJ1-2	-	many	TGTGCCAGCAGTTTATGGTCCAACTATGGCTACACCTTC	CASSLWSNYGYTF
TRBV5-6	15	TRBJ2-1	TRBD1	few	TGTGCCAGCAGCTTGGGGCCAGGGGGAATCAATGAGCAGTTCTTC	CASSLGPGGINEQFF
TRBV2	14	TRBJ2-1	-	many	TGTGCCAGCAGTGGGACTTACTCCTACAATGAGCAGTTCTTC	CASSGTYSYNEQFF
TRBV3-1	14	TRBJ2-7	-	many	TGTGCCAGCAGCCTTGACCGTCCGAGTAATGAGCAGTACTTC	CASSLDRPSNEQYF
TRBV7-2	14	TRBJ1-1	-	many	TGTGCCAGCAGCTTAGAGCTGGTGAGCACTGAAGCTTTCTTT	CASSLELVSTEAFF
TRBV28	18	TRBJ1-5	-	many	TGTGCCAGCAGAATAGCCTCAGGTGGGAGCGCTAGCAATCAGCCCCAGCATTTT	CASRIASGGSASNQPQHF
TRBV7-3	16	TRBJ2-2	-	many	TGTGCCAGCAGCCTCGAGGCGGACATTAGCACCGGGGAGCTGTTTTTT	CASSLEADISTGELFF
TRBV20-1	12	TRBJ1-2	-	many	TGCAGTGCTACAGGGTCTAACTATGGCTACACCTTC	CSATGSNYGYTF
TRBV5-1	13	TRBJ2-3	-	many	TGCGCCAGCAGCTTGGGCGCGGGAGATACGCAGTATTTT	CASSLGAGDTQYF
TRBV3-1	16	TRBJ2-1	-	few	TGTGCCAGCAGCCAAGCTCAAGGGAGAGGAAACAATGAGCAGTTCTTC	CASSQAQGRGNNEQFF
TRBV27	16	TRBJ1-5	-	once	TGTGCCAGCAGTATAACTACCGGGACATTAGGTCAGCCCCAGCATTTT	CASSITTGTLGQPQHF
TRBV4-1	16	TRBJ1-1	-	-	TGCGCCAGCAGCCAAACACCCGGGACGGGGAACACTGAAGCTTTCTTT	CASSQTPGTGNTEAFF
TRBV5-4	13	TRBJ2-1	-	-	TGTGCCAGCAGCTTAGGGTCAAGATCGGAGCAGTTCTTC	CASSLGSRSEQFF
TRBV5-4	15	TRBJ2-7	TRBD1	-	TGTGCCAGCAGCAGACCCGGGACAGATGGTAACGAGCAGTACTTC	CASSRPGTDGNEQYF
TRBV15	16	TRBJ1-4	-	-	TGTGCCACCAGCAGAGATAGGGCGATCCGGAATGAAAAACTGTTTTTT	CATSRDRAIRNEKLFF
TRBV6-1	18	TRBJ1-6	TRBD1	once	TGTGCCAGCAGACGAACGACAGGGGGGAGCTCCTATAATTCACCCCTCCACTTT	CASRRTTGGSSYNSPLHF
TRBV20-1	19	TRBJ2-1	-	-	TGCAGTGCTCCCGAAGAACGGCCTAGACAGTTGAGCTCCTACAATGAGCAGTTCTTC	CSAPEERPRQLSSYNEQFF
TRBV28	14	TRBJ1-5	-	many	TGTGCCAGCAGTTTAGCAGGGGTGCATCAGCCCCAGCATTTT	CASSLAGVHQPQHF
TRBV6-1	14	TRBJ2-7	TRBD1	-	TGTGCCAGCAGTGAGAAGGGACAGAGCTACGAGCAGTACTTC	CASSEKGQSYEQYF
TRBV6-1	15	TRBJ1-5	-	-	TGTGCCAGCAGGAGGAGGCTAGATAGCAATCAGCCCCAGCATTTT	CASRRRLDSNQPQHF
TRBV2	15	TRBJ2-1	TRBD2	many	TGTGCCAGCACCTCGGATATAGCGGGCCTCAATGAGCAGTTCTTC	CASTSDIAGLNEQFF
TRBV20-1	14	TRBJ2-7	TRBD1	-	TGCAGTGCTGCCGGACAGGGGTTCTTCGACGAGCAGTACTTC	CSAAGQGFFDEQYF
TRBV27	14	TRBJ1-4	TRBD1	-	TGTGCCAGCACCCGGTGGACAGGGGATGAAAAACTGTTTTTT	CASTRWTGDEKLFF
TRBV7-9	18	TRBJ2-3	TRBD2	few	TGTGCCAGCAGCTCGGACGGAGATAGCGGGAGCAGGCAAGATACGCAGTATTTT	CASSSDGDSGSRQDTQYF
TRBV4-2	14	TRBJ2-2	-	few	TGTGCCAGCAGCCAAGAACGTCGCACCGGGGAGCTGTTTTTT	CASSQERRTGELFF
TRBV9	17	TRBJ2-1	TRBD1	few	TGTGCCAGCAGCGTAGGTATTATGGGACAGGGAACCAATGAGCAGTTCTTC	CASSVGIMGQGTNEQFF
TRBV19	15	TRBJ2-1	TRBD2	many	TGTGCCAGTAGTATAGTTACTAGCGGGAGTGATGAGCAGTTCTTC	CASSIVTSGSDEQFF
TRBV5-1	13	TRBJ2-5	TRBD2	once	TGCGCCAGCAGGGGGACTAGGGGAGAGACCCAGTACTTC	CASRGTRGETQYF
TRBV12-3/TRBV12-4	14	TRBJ1-4	TRBD1	many	TGTGCCAGCAGTTGGACAGGGTTGGCTGAAAAACTGTTTTTT	CASSWTGLAEKLFF
TRBV18	15	TRBJ1-1	TRBD1	many	TGTGCCAGCTCGTCCCATCCACAGGGGATCGCTGAAGCTTTCTTT	CASSSHPQGIAEAFF
TRBV28	14	TRBJ1-6	-	many	TGTGCCAGCCAACCGGGTACCTTAAATTCACCCCTCCACTTT	CASQPGTLNSPLHF
TRBV2	14	TRBJ1-2	TRBD1	many	TGTGCCAGCAGTGAAGGGGACAGGCGCTATGGCTACACCTTC	CASSEGDRRYGYTF
TRBV11-1	13	TRBJ1-1	-	many	TGTGCCAGCAGCTTTACAGGGAACACTGAAGCTTTCTTT	CASSFTGNTEAFF
TRBV30	13	TRBJ2-1	TRBD2	-	TGTGCCTGGAGACTAGCGGGGAACAATGAGCAGTTCTTC	CAWRLAGNNEQFF
TRBV5-1	14	TRBJ1-2	TRBD1	many	TGCGCCAGCAGCTTGTCGGGACAGGGCTATGGCTACACCTTC	CASSLSGQGYGYTF
TRBV5-6	14	TRBJ1-6	TRBD1	few	TGTGCCAGCAGCTCCCCGGACAGGTCCTCACCCCTCCACTTT	CASSSPDRSSPLHF
TRBV12-3/TRBV12-4	17	TRBJ2-7	-	-	TGTGCCAGCAGTTTAGACTTCTGGTCGGGCCTGCCCGGCGAGCAGTACTTC	CASSLDFWSGLPGEQYF
TRBV7-9	16	TRBJ1-4	-	-	TGTGCCAGCAGCCCAGCCCGGGGGACACTGAATGAAAAACTGTTTTTT	CASSPARGTLNEKLFF
TRBV5-5	15	TRBJ1-1	-	many	TGTGCCAGCAGCGAACCTTACCACATGAACACTGAAGCTTTCTTT	CASSEPYHMNTEAFF
TRBV20-1	14	TRBJ1-6	-	few	TGCAGTGCTAGAGATCAGGGTGGTAATTCACCCCTCCACTTT	CSARDQGGNSPLHF
TRBV6-1	15	TRBJ2-7	TRBD1	many	TGTGCCAGCAGTGAGGGACAGCTCCGGACCTACGAGCAGTACTTC	CASSEGQLRTYEQYF
TRBV15	17	TRBJ1-5	-	-	TGTGCCACCAGCAGAGATAATTTGGGGGTACGCAATCAGCCCCAGCATTTT	CATSRDNLGVRNQPQHF
TRBV5-1	14	TRBJ1-1	TRBD1	many	TGCGCCAGCAGCTCAACAGGGGGTCATAATGAAGCTTTCTTT	CASSSTGGHNEAFF
TRBV20-1	15	TRBJ1-6	TRBD1	many	TGCAGTGCTAGAGAATACAGGGGCCTAAATTCACCCCTCCACTTT	CSAREYRGLNSPLHF
TRBV18	15	TRBJ2-5	TRBD2	few	TGTGCCAGCTCACCGGCAGCGGGAGTTCCTGAGACCCAGTACTTC	CASSPAAGVPETQYF
TRBV7-9	12	TRBJ1-6	-	-	TGTGCCAGCAGCGAGGTTGGGGGACCCCTCCACTTT	CASSEVGGPLHF
TRBV2	16	TRBJ1-1	TRBD1	-	TGTGCCAGCAGTGACGAGGGGACAGGGTTGAACACTGAAGCTTTCTTT	CASSDEGTGLNTEAFF
TRBV28	17	TRBJ1-4	TRBD1	-	TGTGCCAGCAGTAGCGGGACAGGGGTCAAGGCGGATGAAAAACTGTTTTTT	CASSSGTGVKADEKLFF
TRBV6-1	15	TRBJ1-5	TRBD1	many	TGTGCCAGCAGGGGGGTGGGGACAGACCATCAGCCCCAGCATTTT	CASRGVGTDHQPQHF
TRBV7-9	13	TRBJ2-5	-	many	TGTGCCAGCAGCGGTACAGGGTGGGAGACCCAGTACTTC	CASSGTGWETQYF
TRBV15	15	TRBJ2-7	TRBD2	-	TGTGCCACCAGCACAACGGGACTAGTTGCCTACGAGCAGTACTTC	CATSTTGLVAYEQYF
TRBV5-5	16	TRBJ1-4	TRBD1	-	TGTGCCAGCAGCTTGGCAGGGACAGGGGGAGCTGAAAAACTGTTTTTT	CASSLAGTGGAEKLFF